Following are 6 T cell receptor beta chains from one sample sequenced in a study of chemoradiotherapy in HPV16-positive cancers. Data came from immunoSEQ multiplex PCR; TCRdb stores just in-frame clones and leaves some out. Counted here are over 6,000 clones, about four fifths occurring once; the ten biggest clones make up 2.5% to 3.5%. The sample here was blood, taken from a patient who underwent chemoradiotherapy. These receptors originate from a human donor with HPV-associated anogenital cancer.

This clone was seen just once. The CDR3 protein is CASSVEGAQPQHF. The DNA of the CDR3 is TGTGCCAGCAGTGTGGAGGGCGCTCAGCCCCAGCATTTT. The rearrangement uses TRBV2 and TRBJ1-5; D unclear. Trimming removed 4 bases at V and 6 bases at J, with 10 bases between. Germline lookup yields CDR1 SNHLY and CDR2 FYNNEI. This CDR3 spans 13 amino acids.

J is TRBJ1-1 and V is TRBV19; D may be TRBD1 (5 bases). This CDR3 is 14 amino acids long. Germline loops: CDR1 LNHDA, CDR2 SQIVND (reference sequence). V was trimmed by 4 bases and J by 5 bases, leaving 14 bases between them. In nucleotides, the CDR3 is TGTGCCAGTAGTACACCGGGACGGAGGACTGAAGCTTTCTTT. It yields the protein CASSTPGRRTEAFF. Using reference TRBV19 and TRBJ1-1 for the parts outside the CDR3, the full variable domain is DGGITQSPKYLFRKEGQNVTLSCEQNLNHDAMYWYRQDPGQGLRLIYYSQIVNDFQKGDIAEGYSVSREKKESFPLTVTSAQKNPTAFYLCASSTPGRRTEAFFGQGTRLTVV.

The CDR3 DNA follows: TGTGCCAGCAGTTTCACACTTCAGGGGCCTGAAGCTTTCTTT. Encoded protein: CASSFTLQGPEAFF. This chain joins TRBV6-4 and TRBJ1-1; possible D gene TRBD1, 6 bases. V lost 5 bases and J lost 6, with 16 bases in between. Germline values: CDR1 MRHNA, CDR2 SNTAGT. The CDR3 sequence is 14 residues long.

This sequence joins TRBV19 and TRBJ1-6; unclear D gene. This CDR3 has 17 amino acids. V was shortened by 5 bases and J by 0 bases, with 14 bases between the two germline ends. The germline V gene encodes CDR1 LNHDA and CDR2 SQIVND (reference sequence). As DNA, the CDR3 is TGTGCCAGTAGTCTCCATGGCGGGAGCTCCTATAATTCACCCCTCCACTTT. Translated, it gives CASSLHGGSSYNSPLHF.

This clone appeared a few times. J is TRBJ2-1 and V is TRBV5-1; 7 positions agree with TRBD2. There are 16 residues in the CDR3. Germline V gene lookup returns CDR1 SGHRS and CDR2 YFSETQ. V shed 0 bases and J 8 bases; nucleotides not matched to a gene: 11. Here the CDR3 reads CASSLDLSGAPDEQFF. CDR3 in DNA: TGCGCCAGCAGCTTGGATCTCAGCGGGGCCCCGGATGAGCAGTTCTTC.

The chain has TRBV6-4 and TRBJ2-7; a possible D gene is TRBD2 (7 bases). This CDR3 region has 15 residues. Germline CDR1 is MRHNA and CDR2 is SNTAGT. Trimming removed 8 bases from V and 5 bases from J, with 22 bases in between. Written as DNA, the CDR3 is TGTGCCAGCCTTACGGGGGGCGAAGGTTTCAACGAGCAGTACTTC. Amino acids: CASLTGGEGFNEQYF.